The present TCR beta chain was sequenced within a study of OX40 agonist ivuxolimab in advanced cancers. Produced via immunoSEQ multiplex PCR; TCRdb's table is partial and in-frame only. Here the sample spans about 90,000 clones, about 89% being singletons. This clone has a count of ten or more. From germline, CDR1 is SNHLY and CDR2 FYNNEI. The CDR3 consists of 13 residues. Trimming cost V 6 bases and J 9 bases, with 15 bases left between them. The receptor's source is an adult with an advanced solid tumor such as melanoma, head and neck, liver or kidney cancer. The chain combines TRBV2 with TRBJ2-1, with D unclear. This specimen was CD4+ or CD8+ T cells sorted from blood, taken in a trial of the OX40 agonist ivuxolimab. CDR3 amino acids: CASSLRPLSEQFF. The CDR3 DNA is TGTGCCAGCAGCTTGAGACCGTTGAGTGAGCAGTTCTTC.